This T cell receptor (beta chain) was found in a study of regulatory T cells. Every patient with CD3G deficiency had evidence of autoimmunity. Primers: 52 TRBV forward and 13 TRBJ reverse. TCRdb's table, derived via immunoSEQ multiplex PCR, lists solely in-frame clones and lacks some. The data show 20,000 to 25,000 clones, with 80% to 95% seen just once and 3.5% held by the top ten. This receptor was obtained from a child aged 2-9 years with CD3G deficiency. The specimen was CD8+ T cells sorted from blood.

The CDR3: CASSMGSSTDTQYF. The CDR3, as DNA: TGTGCCAGTAGTATGGGGTCTAGCACAGATACGCAGTATTTT. V and J are TRBV19 and TRBJ2-3; the D is unclear. Germline CDR1 LNHDA, CDR2 SQIVND (reference sequence). The CDR3 runs 14 residues. Trimming cost V 3 bases and J 0 bases, with 7 bases left between them.